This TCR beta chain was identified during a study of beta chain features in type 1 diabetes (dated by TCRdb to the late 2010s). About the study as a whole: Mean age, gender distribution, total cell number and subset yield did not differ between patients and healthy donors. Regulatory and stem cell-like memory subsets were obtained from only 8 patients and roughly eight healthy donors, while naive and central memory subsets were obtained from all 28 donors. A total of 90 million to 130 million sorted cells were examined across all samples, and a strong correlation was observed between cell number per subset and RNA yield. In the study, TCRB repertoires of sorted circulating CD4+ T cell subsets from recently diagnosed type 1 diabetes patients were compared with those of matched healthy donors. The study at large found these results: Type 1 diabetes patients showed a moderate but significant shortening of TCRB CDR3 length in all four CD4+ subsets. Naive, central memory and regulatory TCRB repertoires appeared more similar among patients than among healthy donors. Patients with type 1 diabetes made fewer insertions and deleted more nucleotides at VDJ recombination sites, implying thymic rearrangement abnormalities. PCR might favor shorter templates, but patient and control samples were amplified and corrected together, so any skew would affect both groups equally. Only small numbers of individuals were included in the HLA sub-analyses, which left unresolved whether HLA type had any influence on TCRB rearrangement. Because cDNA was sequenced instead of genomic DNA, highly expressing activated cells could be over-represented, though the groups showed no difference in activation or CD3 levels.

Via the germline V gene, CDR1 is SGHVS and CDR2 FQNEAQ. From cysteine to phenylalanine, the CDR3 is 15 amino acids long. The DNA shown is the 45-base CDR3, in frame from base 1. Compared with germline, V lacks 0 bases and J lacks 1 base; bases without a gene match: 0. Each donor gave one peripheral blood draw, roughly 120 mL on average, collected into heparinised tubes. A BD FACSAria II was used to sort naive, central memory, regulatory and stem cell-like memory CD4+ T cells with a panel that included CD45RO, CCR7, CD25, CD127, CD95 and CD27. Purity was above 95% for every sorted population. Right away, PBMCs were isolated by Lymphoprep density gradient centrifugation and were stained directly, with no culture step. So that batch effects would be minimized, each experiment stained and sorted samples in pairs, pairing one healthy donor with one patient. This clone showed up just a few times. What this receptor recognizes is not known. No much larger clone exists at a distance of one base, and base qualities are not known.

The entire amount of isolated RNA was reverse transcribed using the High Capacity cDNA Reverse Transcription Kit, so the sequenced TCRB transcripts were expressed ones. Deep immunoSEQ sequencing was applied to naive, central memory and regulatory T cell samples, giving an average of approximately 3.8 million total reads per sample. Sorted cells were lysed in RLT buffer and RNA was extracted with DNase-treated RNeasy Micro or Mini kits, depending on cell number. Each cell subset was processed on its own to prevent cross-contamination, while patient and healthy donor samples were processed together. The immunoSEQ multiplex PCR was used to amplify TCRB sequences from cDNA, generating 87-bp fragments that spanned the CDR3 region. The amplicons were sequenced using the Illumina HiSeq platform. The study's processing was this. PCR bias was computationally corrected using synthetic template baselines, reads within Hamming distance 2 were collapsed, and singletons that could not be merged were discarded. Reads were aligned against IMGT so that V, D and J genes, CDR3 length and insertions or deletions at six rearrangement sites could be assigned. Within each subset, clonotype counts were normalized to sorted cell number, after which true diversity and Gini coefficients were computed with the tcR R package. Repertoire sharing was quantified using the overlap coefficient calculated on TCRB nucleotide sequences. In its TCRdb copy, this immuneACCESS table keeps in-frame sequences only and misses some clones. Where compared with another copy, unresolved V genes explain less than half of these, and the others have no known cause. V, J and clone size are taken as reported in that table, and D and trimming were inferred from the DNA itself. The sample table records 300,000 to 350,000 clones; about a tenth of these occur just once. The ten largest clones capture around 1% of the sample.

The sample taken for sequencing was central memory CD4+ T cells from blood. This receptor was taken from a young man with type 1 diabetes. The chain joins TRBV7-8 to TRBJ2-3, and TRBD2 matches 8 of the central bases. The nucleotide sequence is TGTGCCAGCAGCTTAGCTAGCGGGGGCACAGATACGCAGTATTTT. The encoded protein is CASSLASGGTDTQYF. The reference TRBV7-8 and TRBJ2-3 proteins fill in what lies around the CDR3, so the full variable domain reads GAGVSQSPRYKVAKRGQDVALRCDPISGHVSLFWYQQALGQGPEFLTYFQNEAQLDKSGLPSDRFFAERPEGSVSTLKIQRTQQEDSAVYLCASSLASGGTDTQYFGPGTRLTVL.